This T cell receptor (beta chain) stems from a study of technical replicates of blood from a few donors. Only in-frame clones appear in the TCRdb table, and some are missing; sequencing was by immunoSEQ multiplex PCR. The data contain 64,000 or so clones, around 85% of them singletons. The CDR3 extends over 15 amino acids. Germline V CDR1 and CDR2: SGHDT, YYEEEE. Trimming removed 4 bases from V and 5 bases from J; junction bases left unmatched: 9. The sequenced material came from PBMCs. The V gene is TRBV5-6, the J gene TRBJ2-5; 9 bases line up with TRBD1. The TCR originated in a human donor in good health. Some clones in this sample may be carry-over from other donors' samples. CDR3 DNA: TGTGCCAGCAGCGCAGGGACAGGGAGGTGGGAGACCCAGTACTTC. Its protein product is CASSAGTGRWETQYF.